These T cell receptor beta chains were read from a single sample in a study of shared clonotypes between healthy human individuals. Generated by immunoSEQ multiplex PCR, the TCRdb table keeps only in-frame clones and is missing some. This sample has more than 900,000 clones; 75% to 80% occur once, and the top ten carry 0.6% to 0.75%. Sequences were obtained from memory CD4+ T cells from PBMCs. Receptors originate from a man between 18 and 29 years old in good health. Some clones in this sample may be carry-over from other donors' samples. Both conserved end residues are part of each CDR3. Each record gives: D gene, J gene, V gene, clone size, CDR3 protein, CDR3 DNA. D genes are given only for firm matches. Some rows mark clone size as missing; the rest say once, few, many or name a class of expanded clone.

D: TRBD1; J: TRBJ2-2; V: TRBV9; size: .; CDR3: CASSHRGTGNTGELFF; DNA: TGTGCCAGCAGCCACCGCGGGACAGGTAACACCGGGGAGCTGTTTTTT
D: .; J: TRBJ2-5; V: TRBV4-2; size: .; CDR3: CASSQGELGRGETQYF; DNA: TGTGCCAGCAGCCAGGGGGAACTAGGGCGAGGGGAGACCCAGTACTTC
D: .; J: TRBJ2-3; V: TRBV19; size: .; CDR3: CASSRATRTDTQYF; DNA: TGTGCCAGTTCAAGGGCTACCCGCACAGATACGCAGTATTTT
D: .; J: TRBJ1-2; V: TRBV5-1; size: .; CDR3: CAGSFGQTMNYGYTF; DNA: TGCGCCGGCAGCTTCGGACAGACGATGAACTATGGCTACACCTTC
D: TRBD2; J: TRBJ2-5; V: TRBV6-1; size: .; CDR3: CASSEAGGWETQYF; DNA: TGTGCCAGCAGTGAGGCGGGGGGATGGGAGACCCAGTACTTC
D: TRBD2; J: TRBJ2-7; V: TRBV11-2; size: .; CDR3: CASSLGGGSPYEQYF; DNA: TGTGCCAGCAGCTTAGGTGGCGGGAGCCCCTACGAGCAGTACTTC
D: .; J: TRBJ1-2; V: TRBV5-6; size: .; CDR3: CASSGDRGSYGYTF; DNA: TGTGCCAGCAGCGGGGACCGGGGCAGCTATGGCTACACCTTC
D: .; J: TRBJ1-2; V: TRBV2; size: many; CDR3: CASRWEDGYTF; DNA: TGTGCCAGCAGATGGGAGGATGGCTACACCTTC
D: .; J: TRBJ2-7; V: TRBV10-3; size: .; CDR3: CAISADRTDYEQYF; DNA: TGTGCCATCAGTGCTGACAGAACGGACTACGAGCAGTACTTC
D: .; J: TRBJ2-2; V: TRBV30; size: .; CDR3: CACTPGSVAGELFF; DNA: TGTGCCTGCACCCCCGGGAGCGTGGCCGGGGAGCTGTTTTTT
D: .; J: TRBJ2-7; V: TRBV7-9; size: .; CDR3: CASSPADSRIEYF; DNA: TGTGCCAGCAGTCCCGCGGACTCCCGTATAGAGTACTTC
D: .; J: TRBJ2-7; V: TRBV2; size: .; CDR3: CASSVAGSVSEQYF; DNA: TGTGCCAGCAGTGTTGCCGGGAGTGTTTCCGAGCAGTACTTC
D: .; J: TRBJ1-2; V: TRBV29-1; size: .; CDR3: CSVGRQFNYGYTF; DNA: TGCAGCGTTGGTCGGCAGTTTAACTATGGCTACACCTTC
D: .; J: TRBJ1-2; V: TRBV5-3; size: .; CDR3: CARSYPAPGEAHGYTF; DNA: TGTGCCAGAAGCTATCCGGCCCCGGGTGAGGCCCATGGCTACACCTTC
D: TRBD2; J: TRBJ2-7; V: TRBV15; size: once; CDR3: CATSKPGGRQDEQYF; DNA: TGTGCCACCAGCAAACCGGGGGGGCGCCAGGACGAGCAGTACTTC
D: .; J: TRBJ1-4; V: TRBV7-2; size: .; CDR3: CASSRKGPNEKLFF; DNA: TGTGCCAGCAGCCGAAAGGGGCCTAATGAAAAACTGTTTTTT
D: .; J: TRBJ1-5; V: TRBV18; size: .; CDR3: CASSPLEGSNQPQHF; DNA: TGTGCCAGCTCACCATTGGAGGGAAGCAATCAGCCCCAGCATTTT
D: .; J: TRBJ1-5; V: TRBV6-1; size: .; CDR3: CASSEYTNQPQHF; DNA: TGTGCCAGCAGTGAATACACCAATCAGCCCCAGCATTTT
D: .; J: TRBJ2-3; V: TRBV9; size: .; CDR3: CASSLARGTRDTQYF; DNA: TGTGCCAGCAGCCTAGCTAGGGGGACCCGAGATACGCAGTATTTT
D: .; J: TRBJ2-5; V: TRBV11-2; size: .; CDR3: CASSLGAGEGGETQYF; DNA: TGTGCCAGCAGCTTAGGGGCAGGGGAAGGCGGTGAGACCCAGTACTTC
D: .; J: TRBJ2-2; V: TRBV7-9; size: few; CDR3: CASFFGQANTGELFF; DNA: TGTGCCAGCTTCTTTGGCCAGGCGAACACCGGGGAGCTGTTTTTT
D: .; J: TRBJ2-5; V: TRBV28; size: few; CDR3: CASRDQETQYF; DNA: TGTGCCAGCAGGGACCAAGAGACCCAGTACTTC
D: TRBD1; J: TRBJ1-2; V: TRBV29-1; size: .; CDR3: CSVLQGAYYGYTF; DNA: TGCAGCGTTCTACAGGGGGCTTACTATGGCTACACCTTC
D: TRBD2; J: TRBJ2-7; V: TRBV6-6; size: .; CDR3: CASRVLAGSLYEQYF; DNA: TGTGCCAGCAGGGTTCTAGCGGGGAGTCTCTACGAGCAGTACTTC
D: .; J: TRBJ1-2; V: TRBV29-1; size: .; CDR3: CSVDRVGRSSGGYTF; DNA: TGCAGCGTCGATAGAGTTGGACGGTCGTCTGGCGGCTACACCTTC
D: .; J: TRBJ1-2; V: TRBV28; size: .; CDR3: CASTWGAYGYTF; DNA: TGTGCCAGCACCTGGGGGGCGTATGGCTACACCTTC
D: TRBD2; J: TRBJ2-7; V: TRBV28; size: .; CDR3: CASNYLKGWDGRDSYEQYF; DNA: TGTGCCAGCAACTACCTTAAGGGCTGGGACGGGAGGGATTCCTACGAGCAGTACTTC
D: .; J: TRBJ1-2; V: TRBV7-2; size: .; CDR3: CASSPRTGQDYGYTF; DNA: TGTGCCAGCAGCCCGCGGACGGGCCAAGACTATGGCTACACCTTC
D: TRBD1; J: TRBJ2-7; V: TRBV7-2; size: .; CDR3: CASSHRDRGRRHEQYF; DNA: TGTGCCAGCAGCCACCGGGACAGGGGGCGTCGGCACGAGCAGTACTTC
D: .; J: TRBJ2-2; V: TRBV19; size: .; CDR3: CASSIGGHTGELFF; DNA: TGTGCCAGTAGTATCGGGGGTCACACCGGGGAGCTGTTTTTT
D: .; J: TRBJ1-1; V: TRBV6-1; size: .; CDR3: CASSLYRVSDTEAFF; DNA: TGTGCCAGCTCCCTTTACAGGGTTTCTGACACTGAAGCTTTCTTT
D: .; J: TRBJ2-1; V: TRBV5-6; size: .; CDR3: CASSRRNDRYNEQFF; DNA: TGTGCCAGCAGCCGTAGAAACGACAGATACAATGAGCAGTTCTTC
D: .; J: TRBJ1-5; V: TRBV4-1; size: .; CDR3: CASSQEEGAQPQHF; DNA: TGCGCCAGCAGCCAAGAGGAGGGTGCTCAGCCCCAGCATTTT
D: .; J: TRBJ1-5; V: TRBV19; size: few; CDR3: CASKVTGNQPQHF; DNA: TGTGCCAGTAAGGTTACAGGCAATCAGCCCCAGCATTTT
D: TRBD2; J: TRBJ2-5; V: TRBV2; size: .; CDR3: CASSGGSSGMETQYF; DNA: TGTGCCAGCAGCGGGGGCAGTAGCGGGATGGAGACCCAGTACTTC
D: .; J: TRBJ1-5; V: TRBV18; size: .; CDR3: CASSPGPYSNQPQHF; DNA: TGTGCCAGCTCACCGGGGCCCTATAGCAATCAGCCCCAGCATTTT
D: TRBD2; J: TRBJ2-7; V: TRBV7-3; size: .; CDR3: CASSLTSSSGNWYF; DNA: TGTGCCAGCAGCTTAACGTCCTCTAGCGGGAATTGGTACTTC
D: TRBD2; J: TRBJ2-1; V: TRBV27; size: .; CDR3: CASSPRTSGRISEQFF; DNA: TGTGCCAGCAGTCCGCGGACTAGCGGGAGAATAAGTGAGCAGTTCTTC
D: TRBD2; J: TRBJ2-3; V: TRBV5-1; size: few; CDR3: CASSETSGTDTQYF; DNA: TGCGCCAGCAGTGAGACTAGCGGCACAGATACGCAGTATTTT
D: TRBD1; J: TRBJ1-2; V: TRBV4-2; size: .; CDR3: CASSQVTGGAYDYGYTF; DNA: TGTGCCAGCAGCCAAGTCACAGGGGGCGCGTATGACTATGGCTACACCTTC
D: TRBD2; J: TRBJ2-1; V: TRBV4-3; size: .; CDR3: CASSWGAGGSYNEQFF; DNA: TGCGCCAGCAGCTGGGGGGCGGGAGGATCCTACAATGAGCAGTTCTTC
D: TRBD1; J: TRBJ1-3; V: TRBV28; size: .; CDR3: CASSQGTGPNTIYF; DNA: TGTGCCAGCAGCCAGGGGACAGGGCCCAACACCATATATTTT
D: TRBD1; J: TRBJ1-1; V: TRBV30; size: .; CDR3: CAWDPGQGTEAFF; DNA: TGTGCCTGGGATCCGGGACAGGGGACTGAAGCTTTCTTT
D: TRBD2; J: TRBJ2-5; V: TRBV28; size: .; CDR3: CATASGRAGETQYF; DNA: TGTGCCACCGCTAGCGGGAGGGCGGGAGAGACCCAGTACTTC
D: .; J: TRBJ1-5; V: TRBV30; size: few; CDR3: CAWSVGQLQPQHF; DNA: TGTGCCTGGAGTGTAGGGCAGCTCCAGCCCCAGCATTTT
D: TRBD1; J: TRBJ2-7; V: TRBV7-9; size: many; CDR3: CASSLDRVIHEQYF; DNA: TGTGCCAGCAGCCTAGACAGGGTCATACACGAGCAGTACTTC
D: .; J: TRBJ2-4; V: TRBV2; size: .; CDR3: CASRRAPLAKNIQYF; DNA: TGTGCCAGCAGAAGGGCCCCTCTAGCCAAAAACATTCAGTACTTC
D: .; J: TRBJ2-2; V: TRBV7-3; size: .; CDR3: CASSPPGSTGELFF; DNA: TGTGCCAGCAGCCCCCCAGGCAGCACCGGGGAGCTGTTTTTT
D: .; J: TRBJ2-1; V: TRBV5-1; size: .; CDR3: CASSLGKGEQFF; DNA: TGCGCCAGCAGCTTGGGGAAGGGTGAGCAGTTCTTC
D: .; J: TRBJ2-1; V: TRBV27; size: .; CDR3: CASSPTGPWDPYNEQFF; DNA: TGTGCCAGCAGTCCCACAGGGCCTTGGGACCCCTACAATGAGCAGTTCTTC
D: .; J: TRBJ1-2; V: TRBV18; size: .; CDR3: CASSPTGTRYGYTF; DNA: TGTGCCAGCTCACCGACCGGGACACGCTATGGCTACACCTTC